This T cell receptor (beta chain) stems from a study of blood T cells in healthy people across ages. General study points: The study could not conclusively compare naive and antigen-experienced cells, given its unsorted PBMCs.

Germline V gives CDR1 SGHTA, CDR2 FQGNSA. V dropped 3 bases and J dropped 2 bases, with 10 bases sitting between them. CDR3 size: 14 residues. A second PCR of roughly 7 to 11 cycles used a sample-barcoded 5' primer and a J-beta primer mix. All cDNA molecules were each tagged by a template-switch adaptor with 12 random nucleotides. Every sample gave at least 3 million paired-end reads containing CDR3. MiXCR, applied by TCRdb to the 5' RACE reads, yields one record per CDR3 protein. The sample records under 1 million distinct CDR3 sequences, around 43% being singletons. This clonotype was seen a few times. What it recognizes is unknown. PBMCs numbering at least 7 million were isolated per sample.

The TCR originated in a man between 60 and 70 years old in good health. Specimen: blood. The gene calls are TRBV7-2 and TRBJ2-5; D is uncertain. The CDR3 sequence: CASSFTWAQETQYF. The CDR3 bases are TGTGCCAGCAGCTTCACGTGGGCGCAAGAGACCCAGTACTTC.